The 30 T cell receptor beta chains below come from one sample, sequenced in a study of cytomegalovirus exposure and HLA in healthy donors. Measured with immunoSEQ multiplex PCR; TCRdb has only the in-frame clones, and not every one. The table lists fewer than 150,000 clones, more than 85% of them singletons. The sequenced material came from PBMCs. The receptors here all came from a man in his late teens or twenties in good health and CMV-seropositive.

This clone has a single count. CDR3 sequence: CASSIGLAAEQYF. CDR3 in DNA: TGTGCCAGCAGCATCGGACTAGCGGCCGAGCAGTACTTC. The rearrangement uses TRBV27 and TRBJ2-7, with 10 bases aligning to TRBD2. The V and J ends lost 6 bases and 6 bases, in that order; junction bases with no gene match: 5. Germline CDR1 reads MNHEY; CDR2 reads SMNVEV (reference sequence). CDR3 length: 13 amino acids.

The J gene is TRBJ2-7, the V gene TRBV19; D gene ambiguous. The CDR3 contains 13 residues. The V end was cut by 3 bases, the J end by 0 bases, with 6 bases between. Per the germline V gene, CDR1 is LNHDA and CDR2 is SQIVND (reference sequence). DNA for the CDR3: TGTGCCAGTAGTATTTACTACTCCTACGAGCAGTACTTC. This gives the protein CASSIYYSYEQYF.

This clone was found once. This chain uses TRBV19 with TRBJ1-6; 10 bases are a match to TRBD1. The CDR3 has 17 residues. Germline V lookup: CDR1 LNHDA, CDR2 SQIVND (reference sequence). V lost 6 bases and J lost 3; bases outside the gene matches: 8. DNA of the CDR3: TGTGCCAGTAGCCTTCCGGGACAGGGGATCTATAATTCACCCCTCCACTTT. Translation gives CASSLPGQGIYNSPLHF. Looking up the rest from reference TRBV19 and TRBJ1-6 gives the full variable domain: DGGITQSPKYLFRKEGQNVTLSCEQNLNHDAMYWYRQDPGQGLRLIYYSQIVNDFQKGDIAEGYSVSREKKESFPLTVTSAQKNPTAFYLCASSLPGQGIYNSPLHFGNGTRLTVT.

Remarks on this clone: No DNA is shown, since the ends of the CDR3 on it are uncertain; the CDR3 is the one TCRdb lists. This chain connects TRBV5-1 to TRBJ2-1; TRBD1, the D gene given by the table, was not confirmed from the DNA. The CDR3 comprises 14 residues, both ends counted. Germline CDR1 is SGHRS and CDR2 is YFSETQ. CDR3 protein: CASSFGTGNDRRFF.

In its sample, this clone was seen once. The chain employs TRBV9 and TRBJ2-3; perhaps TRBD1 as D (5 bases). The germline V and J ends were trimmed by 2 bases and 2 bases, with 12 bases remaining between them. CDR1 is SGDLS, CDR2 YYNGEE, per germline. There are 15 residues in the CDR3. This CDR3 reads CASSVSPGNTDTQYF. The CDR3 nucleotides read TGTGCCAGCAGCGTCTCCCCAGGGAACACAGATACGCAGTATTTT.

The rearrangement links TRBV6-5 to TRBJ1-1; 7 nucleotides line up with TRBD1. V dropped 5 bases and J dropped 3; count of bases not matched to a gene: 3. CDR3 length equals 13 residues. The V gene's germline CDR1 is MNHEY and CDR2 SVGAGI. As DNA, the CDR3 is TGTGCCAGCAGTCGTGGGACAGACACTGAAGCTTTCTTT. It is translated as CASSRGTDTEAFF.

This chain uses TRBV10-3 with TRBJ2-4, with 9 bases lining up with TRBD1. Germline V CDR1 and CDR2: ENHRY, SYGVKD. V dropped 5 bases and J dropped 5; count of bases not matched to a gene: 1. This CDR3 is built from 13 residues. The CDR3 loop is CAISRQGENIQYF. CDR3 bases: TGTGCCATCAGTCGACAGGGGGAAAACATTCAGTACTTC.

J is TRBJ2-5 and V is TRBV6-5; tentatively, D is TRBD2 (6 bases). V dropped 5 bases and J dropped 0 bases, with 7 bases sitting between them. The CDR3 covers 13 residues. Germline CDR1 reads MNHEY; CDR2 reads SVGAGI. The CDR3 DNA sequence: TGTGCCAGCAGTGGGGGGTACCAAGAGACCCAGTACTTC. As protein: CASSGGYQETQYF.

The chain carries TRBV5-1 and TRBJ2-7; perhaps TRBD1 as D (6 bases). The ends were cut back, 8 bases at V and 5 bases at J, with 11 bases in the middle. The CDR3 is 11 residues long. Germline V gene data show CDR1 as SGHRS and CDR2 as YFSETQ. CDR3 residues: CASNRDHEQYF. DNA for the CDR3: TGCGCCAGTAACAGGGACCACGAGCAGTACTTC.

A few counts support this clone. This chain uses TRBV7-3 with TRBJ2-1; 7 bases agree with TRBD2. CDR1 and CDR2 (germline): SGHTA, FQGTGA. Germline trimming cut 8 bases from V and 3 bases from J; bases unmatched to any gene: 7. This CDR3 has 14 residues. Here the CDR3 DNA reads TGTGCCAGCTCGACCGGGGGGTACTACAATGAGCAGTTCTTC. Encoded protein: CASSTGGYYNEQFF.

The rearrangement joins TRBV30 to TRBJ2-2; TRBD1 matches 7 bases. Germline loops: CDR1 GTSNPN, CDR2 SVGIG (reference sequence). Trimming removed 2 bases from V and 4 bases from J; junction bases left unmatched: 4. This CDR3 region has 14 residues. CDR3 bases: TGTGCCTGGAGTTTGGGGGACAGCACCGGGGAGCTGTTTTTT. It specifies CAWSLGDSTGELFF.

The chain carries TRBV5-1 and TRBJ1-3; unclear D gene. V was cut by 4 bases and J by 4 bases, with 9 bases left in between. The germline CDR1 and CDR2 sequences are SGHRS and YFSETQ. This CDR3 is 13 amino acids long. CDR3 bases: TGCGCCAGCAGCCCCGAGGGAGGAAACACCATATATTTT. It yields the protein CASSPEGGNTIYF.

This chain joins TRBV19 and TRBJ1-4; TRBD1 matches 7 bases. CDR1 and CDR2 (germline): LNHDA, SQIVND (reference sequence). With V trimmed by 5 bases and J by 7 bases, 13 bases remained unmatched. CDR3 length: 16 residues. As DNA, the CDR3 is TGTGCCAGTAGTCCACAGGGGAGAGGTGCTAGTGAAAAACTGTTTTTT. Translation gives CASSPQGRGASEKLFF.

This clone came up once. The V and J genes are TRBV27 and TRBJ1-5; tentatively, D is TRBD1 (5 bases). The CDR3 contains 16 residues. V was clipped by 1 base and J by 1 base, with 11 bases between them. Germline lookup yields CDR1 MNHEY and CDR2 SMNVEV (reference sequence). The CDR3 nucleotides read TGTGCCAGCAGTTTATTCGCAGGGAACAGCAATCAGCCCCAGCATTTT. Its translation is CASSLFAGNSNQPQHF.

The CDR3 reads CASSALAGSVNEQFF. The CDR3 DNA reads as TGTGCCAGTAGTGCCCTAGCGGGGTCAGTTAATGAGCAGTTCTTC. The chain links TRBV19 to TRBJ2-1; 9 nucleotides agree with TRBD2. Trimming took 5 bases from V and 7 from J; bases not matched to a gene: 9. The CDR3 covers 15 residues. Germline CDR1 reads LNHDA; CDR2 reads SQIVND (reference sequence).

The chain is built from TRBV13 and TRBJ1-3; 11 bases are shared with TRBD1. CDR3 length: 17 amino acids. V was clipped by 4 bases and J by 1 base; unmatched bases: 6. The germline V gene has CDR1 PRHDT and CDR2 FYEKMQ (reference sequence). The CDR3 DNA reads TGTGCCAGCAGCTCGAGGGACAGGGGGAGGTCTGGAAACACCATATATTTT. It translates to CASSSRDRGRSGNTIYF.

V usage is TRBV27 and J usage is TRBJ2-7; 7 bases line up with TRBD1. The length of the CDR3 is 13 residues. The ends lost 8 bases at V and 3 bases at J; junction bases unmatched: 7. CDR1 MNHEY and CDR2 SMNVEV come from the germline V gene (reference sequence). CDR3: CASRNRGVYEQYF. The CDR3 DNA reads as TGTGCCAGCCGCAACAGGGGAGTCTACGAGCAGTACTTC.

The J gene is TRBJ2-1, the V gene TRBV5-4; possible D gene TRBD1, 5 bases. The length of the CDR3 is 14 residues. Per the germline V gene, CDR1 is SGHNT and CDR2 is YYREEE (reference sequence). V lost 7 bases to trimming and J lost 0 bases, with 11 bases between them. CDR3 nucleotide sequence: TGTGCCAGCGCTGATAGGGGCTCCTACAATGAGCAGTTCTTC. Translation gives CASADRGSYNEQFF.

The chain has TRBV5-1 and TRBJ1-1; TRBD1 matches at 7 bases. V dropped 3 bases and J dropped 5; count of bases not matched to a gene: 10. The CDR3 covers 15 residues. CDR1 is SGHRS, CDR2 YFSETQ, per germline. For the CDR3, the DNA is TGCGCCAGCAGCTCCTCAGGGGGATCGGAAACTGAAGCTTTCTTT. Translated: CASSSSGGSETEAFF.

This clone was seen just once. This rearrangement joins TRBV4-1 to TRBJ1-2; 10 bases agree with TRBD1. Unmatched junction bases numbered 12, after V lost 4 bases and J lost 10 bases. Germline V gives CDR1 MGHRA, CDR2 YSYEKL. The CDR3 totals 15 residues. The CDR3 here is CASSPTGGSLGDYTF. CDR3 DNA sequence: TGCGCCAGCAGCCCGACAGGGGGCAGTCTCGGAGACTACACCTTC.

The chain uses TRBV5-4 and TRBJ2-5, with 8 bases aligning to TRBD2. The CDR3 loop spans 16 amino acids. Germline trimming cut 0 bases from V and 2 bases from J; bases unmatched to any gene: 6. Germline V gene lookup returns CDR1 SGHNT and CDR2 YYREEE (reference sequence). The CDR3 coding sequence is TGTGCCAGCAGCTTGGAGGCGGGAGGTCCGCAAGAGACCCAGTACTTC. Residues: CASSLEAGGPQETQYF.

As DNA, the CDR3 is TGTGCCAGCAGTGGCGGGGAGGAGGGATCCTACGAGCAGTACTTC. It specifies CASSGGEEGSYEQYF. The chain combines TRBV6-5 with TRBJ2-7; tentatively, D is TRBD2 (6 bases). The germline CDR1 and CDR2 sequences are MNHEY and SVGAGI. V lost 5 bases and J lost 1, with 15 bases in between. This CDR3 comprises 15 residues.

This clone was counted once. The chain has TRBV29-1 and TRBJ1-5, with 8 positions matching TRBD1. CDR1 SQVTM and CDR2 ANQGSEA come from the germline V gene. CDR3 length equals 14 residues. V was clipped by 4 bases and J by 7 bases; unmatched bases: 9. CDR3 DNA: TGCAGCGTTGGAGGGGTACAGGGGGGCCAGCCCCAGCATTTT. It codes for CSVGGVQGGQPQHF.

The rearrangement joins TRBV7-2 to TRBJ2-7, with D tentatively TRBD2 (7 bases). Germline V gene data show CDR1 as SGHTA and CDR2 as FQGNSA. The V and J ends lost 1 base and 2 bases respectively, with 12 bases between them. The CDR3 extends over 15 amino acids. CDR3 sequence: CASSLGGGRTYEQYF. Here the CDR3 DNA reads TGTGCCAGCAGCTTAGGGGGGGGCAGGACCTACGAGCAGTACTTC.

The genes are TRBV9 and TRBJ2-7, with D possibly TRBD2 on 6 matching bases. Germline V gene data show CDR1 as SGDLS and CDR2 as YYNGEE. The CDR3 is 14 amino acids. V shed 3 bases and J shed 3 bases, with 13 bases lying between them. In DNA, the CDR3 is TGTGCCAGCAGCGGCGGGGTCGTTAGCTACGAGCAGTACTTC. This codes for CASSGGVVSYEQYF.

The chain is built from TRBV13 and TRBJ2-5, with TRBD2 identical over 8 bases. Trimming removed 5 bases from V and 1 base from J; junction bases left unmatched: 3. The germline CDR1 and CDR2 sequences are PRHDT and FYEKMQ (reference sequence). This CDR3 contains 14 residues. The CDR3 protein is CASSSGGAQETQYF. The CDR3 DNA follows: TGTGCCAGCAGCAGCGGGGGAGCCCAAGAGACCCAGTACTTC.

V gene TRBV10-2 combines with J gene TRBJ1-1; TRBD1 aligns across 9 bases. The CDR3 length is 16 residues. The germline V gene has CDR1 WSHSY and CDR2 SAAADI. The trim removed 6 bases at V and 4 bases at J, leaving 12 bases unmatched. The CDR3, as DNA: TGCGCCAGCAGAGGGGACAGGGTAGCTGCCGGCACTGAAGCTTTCTTT. Protein: CASRGDRVAAGTEAFF.

The gene calls are TRBV30 and TRBJ2-7; 11 bases align to TRBD2. The CDR3 covers 12 residues. Looked up from germline, CDR1 is GTSNPN and CDR2 is SVGIG (reference sequence). Germline trimming cut 8 bases from V and 4 bases from J; bases unmatched to any gene: 4. The CDR3 loop reads CAGTSGSYEQYF. The CDR3 coding sequence is TGTGCCGGTACTAGCGGGAGTTACGAGCAGTACTTC.

The chain carries TRBV20-1 and TRBJ1-2; D gene ambiguous. V lost 5 bases to trimming and J lost 7 bases, with 8 bases between them. The germline V gene encodes CDR1 DFQATT and CDR2 SNEGSKA (reference sequence). This CDR3 comprises 10 residues. In nucleotides, the CDR3 is TGCAGTGCTTTAGACACTGGCTACACCTTC. Amino acid sequence: CSALDTGYTF.

This clone was detected only a few times. This sequence joins TRBV19 and TRBJ1-2; 10 nucleotides line up with TRBD1. The germline CDR1 and CDR2 sequences are LNHDA and SQIVND (reference sequence). Trimming cost V 5 bases and J 3 bases; bases outside gene matches: 3. The CDR3 covers 14 residues. CDR3 protein: CASSSTGGDYGYTF. The CDR3, as DNA: TGTGCCAGTAGTTCGACAGGGGGCGACTATGGCTACACCTTC. The full variable domain, in which reference TRBV19 and TRBJ1-2 provide the parts outside the CDR3, is DGGITQSPKYLFRKEGQNVTLSCEQNLNHDAMYWYRQDPGQGLRLIYYSQIVNDFQKGDIAEGYSVSREKKESFPLTVTSAQKNPTAFYLCASSSTGGDYGYTFGSGTRLTVV.